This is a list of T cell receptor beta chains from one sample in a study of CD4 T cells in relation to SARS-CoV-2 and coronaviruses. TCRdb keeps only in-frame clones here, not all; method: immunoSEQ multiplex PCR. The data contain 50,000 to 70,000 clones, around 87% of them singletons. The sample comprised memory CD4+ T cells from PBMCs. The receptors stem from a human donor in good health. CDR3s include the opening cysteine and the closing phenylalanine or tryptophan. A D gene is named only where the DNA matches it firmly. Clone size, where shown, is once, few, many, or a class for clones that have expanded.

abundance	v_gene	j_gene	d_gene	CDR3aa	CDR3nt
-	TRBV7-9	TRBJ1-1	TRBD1	CASSLPGTGVTFF	TGTGCCAGCAGCTTACCCGGGACAGGGGTAACTTTCTTT
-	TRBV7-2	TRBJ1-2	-	CASSFSGGGYGYTF	TGTGCCAGCAGCTTTAGTGGGGGCGGCTATGGCTACACCTTC
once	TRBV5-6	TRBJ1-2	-	CASSAGHLYGYTF	TGTGCCAGCAGCGCAGGACATCTCTATGGCTACACCTTC
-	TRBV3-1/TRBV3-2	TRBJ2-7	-	CASSRLFDANPYEQYF	TGTGCCAGCAGCCGACTCTTCGATGCCAATCCCTACGAGCAGTACTTC
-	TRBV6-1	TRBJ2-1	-	CASSGRKAPLSYNEQFF	TGTGCCAGCAGTGGGAGGAAAGCCCCCTTGTCCTACAATGAGCAGTTCTTC
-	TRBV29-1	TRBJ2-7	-	CSGTTGEGQYF	TGCAGCGGAACGACAGGGGAGGGGCAGTACTTC
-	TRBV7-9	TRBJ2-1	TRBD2	CASSPGLAGVLEQFF	TGTGCCAGCAGCCCGGGACTAGCGGGGGTCCTGGAGCAGTTCTTC
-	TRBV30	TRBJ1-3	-	CAWTRGSGNTIYF	TGTGCCTGGACGAGGGGCTCTGGAAACACCATATATTTT
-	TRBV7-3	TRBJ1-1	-	CASSPPGSTEAFF	TGTGCCAGCAGCCCACCCGGGAGCACTGAAGCTTTCTTT
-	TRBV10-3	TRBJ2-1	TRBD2	CAISESGRASGSPYEQFF	TGTGCCATCAGTGAGTCGGGACGGGCTAGCGGGAGTCCGTATGAGCAGTTCTTC
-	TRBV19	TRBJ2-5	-	CASSISRGTETQYF	TGTGCCAGTAGTATTTCGAGGGGAACGGAGACCCAGTACTTC
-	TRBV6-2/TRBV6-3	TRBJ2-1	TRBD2	CASSYSGSRNEQFF	TGTGCCAGCAGTTATAGCGGGAGTAGGAATGAGCAGTTCTTC
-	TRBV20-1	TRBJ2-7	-	CSASHKVASSGIISYEQYF	TGCAGTGCTAGTCATAAAGTCGCTTCAAGTGGGATCATCTCCTACGAGCAGTACTTC
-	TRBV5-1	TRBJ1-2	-	CASSLAGAVGYTF	TGCGCCAGCAGCTTAGCGGGGGCCGTTGGCTACACCTTC
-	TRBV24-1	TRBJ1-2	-	CATSDSLHRDHGYTF	TGTGCCACCAGTGATTCCCTTCACAGGGACCATGGCTACACCTTC
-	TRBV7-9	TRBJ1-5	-	CASSATVDTVSNQPQHF	TGTGCCAGCAGCGCGACAGTGGATACAGTTAGCAATCAGCCCCAGCATTTT
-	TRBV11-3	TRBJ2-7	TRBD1	CASSPGTGPSGEQYF	TGTGCCAGCAGTCCCGGGACAGGGCCCTCTGGCGAGCAGTACTTC
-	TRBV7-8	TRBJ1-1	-	CASSQDGRLTEAFF	TGTGCCAGCAGCCAAGACGGACGATTGACTGAAGCTTTCTTT
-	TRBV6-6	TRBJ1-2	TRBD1	CASRLDRAQDGYTF	TGTGCCAGCAGGCTGGACAGGGCGCAGGATGGCTACACCTTC
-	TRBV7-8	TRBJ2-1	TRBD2	CASSSGLAGDNEQFF	TGTGCCAGCAGCTCGGGACTAGCGGGGGACAATGAGCAGTTCTTC
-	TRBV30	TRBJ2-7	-	CAWSGGGSRALGEQYF	TGTGCCTGGAGTGGAGGGGGGTCGCGGGCCCTCGGGGAGCAGTACTTC
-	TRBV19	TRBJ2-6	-	CASRTKPGQVSGANVLTF	TGTGCCAGTAGGACAAAACCGGGACAAGTCTCTGGGGCCAACGTCCTGACTTTC
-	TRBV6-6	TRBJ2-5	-	CASRRGGELGTQYF	TGTGCCAGCAGGCGAGGAGGAGAATTAGGGACCCAGTACTTC
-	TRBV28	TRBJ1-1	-	CASSLVDSLNTEAFF	TGTGCCAGCAGTTTAGTCGACAGCTTGAACACTGAAGCTTTCTTT
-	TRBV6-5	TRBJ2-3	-	CASRPGVASDTQYF	TGTGCCAGCAGGCCCGGGGTAGCTTCAGATACGCAGTATTTT
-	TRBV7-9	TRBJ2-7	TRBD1	CASSRTGLSYEQYF	TGTGCCAGCAGCCGGACAGGGCTCTCCTACGAGCAGTACTTC
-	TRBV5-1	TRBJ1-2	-	CASSTDIANYGYTF	TGCGCCAGCAGCACGGACATTGCTAACTATGGCTACACCTTC
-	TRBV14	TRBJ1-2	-	CASSRRTVGDYGYTF	TGTGCCAGCAGCCGGAGGACGGTCGGGGACTATGGCTACACCTTC
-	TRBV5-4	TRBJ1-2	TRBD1	CASSPDRVYGYTF	TGTGCCAGCAGCCCAGACAGGGTTTATGGCTACACCTTC
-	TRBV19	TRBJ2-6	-	CASSIDRPGAKANVLTF	TGTGCCAGTAGTATAGATAGGCCGGGGGCTAAGGCCAACGTCCTGACTTTC
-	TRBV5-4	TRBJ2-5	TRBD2	CASTIRPSGSLETQYF	TGTGCCAGCACCATTAGGCCTAGCGGGAGTTTAGAGACCCAGTACTTC
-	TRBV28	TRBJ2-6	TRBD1	CASRGQGSGANVLTF	TGTGCCAGCAGGGGACAGGGCTCTGGGGCCAACGTCCTGACTTTC
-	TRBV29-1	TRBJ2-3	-	CSSRLPTDTQYF	TGCAGCTCCCGACTACCTACAGATACGCAGTATTTT
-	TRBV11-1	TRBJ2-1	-	CASSLAGLLSYNEQFF	TGTGCCAGCAGCTTAGCAGGCTTACTCTCCTACAATGAGCAGTTCTTC
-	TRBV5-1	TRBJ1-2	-	CASTQGAGSYGYTF	TGCGCCAGCACACAAGGGGCAGGAAGCTATGGCTACACCTTC
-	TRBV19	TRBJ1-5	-	CASTDYGNQPQHF	TGTGCCAGTACCGACTATGGCAATCAGCCCCAGCATTTT
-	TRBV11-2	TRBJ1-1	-	CASSLAGNTEAFF	TGTGCCAGCAGCTTAGCAGGGAACACTGAAGCTTTCTTT
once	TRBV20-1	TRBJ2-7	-	CSASASGRYEQYF	TGCAGTGCTAGTGCCAGCGGCCGCTACGAGCAGTACTTC
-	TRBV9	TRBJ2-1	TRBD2	CASSVDGAGAGGQNEQFF	TGTGCCAGCAGCGTAGACGGGGCTGGGGCGGGGGGCCAAAATGAGCAGTTCTTC
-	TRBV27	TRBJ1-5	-	CASSLWGPRVDQPQHF	TGTGCCAGCAGTTTATGGGGGCCCCGGGTGGATCAGCCCCAGCATTTT
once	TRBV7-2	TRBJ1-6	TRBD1	CASSPDRGRESPLHF	TGTGCCAGCAGCCCAGACAGGGGAAGGGAATCACCCCTCCACTTT
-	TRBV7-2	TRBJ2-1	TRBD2	CASSRQRGSHEQFF	TGTGCCAGCAGCCGCCAGCGGGGTTCCCATGAGCAGTTCTTC
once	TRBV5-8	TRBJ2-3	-	CANINTGSTDTQYF	TGTGCCAACATAAATACCGGGTCGACAGATACGCAGTATTTT
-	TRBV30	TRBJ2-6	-	CAWRPGAGANVLTF	TGTGCCTGGAGACCCGGGGCTGGGGCCAACGTCCTGACTTTC
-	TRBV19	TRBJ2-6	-	CASSPPTGDFNSGANVLTF	TGTGCCAGTAGTCCTCCTACAGGGGACTTCAACTCTGGGGCCAACGTCCTGACTTTC
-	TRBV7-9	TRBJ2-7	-	CASSLGRSYEQYF	TGTGCCAGCAGCTTAGGGCGGTCCTACGAGCAGTACTTC
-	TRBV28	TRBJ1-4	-	CASSPDPSRVEDGKLFF	TGTGCCAGCAGTCCGGACCCCAGCAGGGTGGAGGACGGAAAACTGTTTTTT
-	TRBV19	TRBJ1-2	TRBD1	CASSPETGVHYGYTF	TGTGCCAGTAGTCCGGAGACAGGGGTTCACTATGGCTACACCTTC
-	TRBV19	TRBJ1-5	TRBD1	CASSPGGQGIQPQHF	TGTGCCAGTAGTCCTGGGGGACAGGGGATTCAGCCCCAGCATTTT
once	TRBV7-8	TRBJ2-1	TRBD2	CASTLPPTSAEQFF	TGTGCCAGCACCCTACCCCCAACTAGCGCTGAGCAGTTCTTC
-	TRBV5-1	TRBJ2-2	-	CASSPGLTSGELFF	TGCGCCAGCAGCCCGGGACTCACCAGCGGGGAGCTGTTTTTT
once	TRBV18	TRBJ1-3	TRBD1	CASSLVHGPDRESGNTIYF	TGTGCCAGCTCACTAGTCCACGGCCCGGACAGGGAATCTGGAAACACCATATATTTT
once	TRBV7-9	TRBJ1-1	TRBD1	CASSLAKRGRDTEAFF	TGTGCCAGCAGCTTAGCCAAAAGGGGGCGGGACACTGAAGCTTTCTTT